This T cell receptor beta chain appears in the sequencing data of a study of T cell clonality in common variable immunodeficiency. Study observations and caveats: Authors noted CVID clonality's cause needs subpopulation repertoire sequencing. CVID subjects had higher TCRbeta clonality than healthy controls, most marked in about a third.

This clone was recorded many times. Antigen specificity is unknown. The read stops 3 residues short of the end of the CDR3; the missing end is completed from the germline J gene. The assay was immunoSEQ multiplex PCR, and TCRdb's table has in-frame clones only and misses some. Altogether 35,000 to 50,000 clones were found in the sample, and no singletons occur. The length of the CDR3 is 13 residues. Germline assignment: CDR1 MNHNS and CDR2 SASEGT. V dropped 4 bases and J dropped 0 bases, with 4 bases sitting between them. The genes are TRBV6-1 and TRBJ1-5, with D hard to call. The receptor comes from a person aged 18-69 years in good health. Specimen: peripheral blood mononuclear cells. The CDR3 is CASSGLSNQPQHF. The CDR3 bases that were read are TGTGCCAGCAGTGGACTTAGCAATCAGCCC.